What follows are 19 T cell receptor beta chains derived from one specimen sequenced in a study of CXCR3-negative and CXCR3-positive naive CD8 T cells. Regarding the study as a whole: Compared with CXCR3-negative naive cells, CXCR3-positive naive cells showed more hydrophobic TRB CDR3s.

Antigens of these TCRs are unknown. Researchers prepared the TRB cDNA libraries using 5' RACE with UMI labels. Following a re-call of the 5' RACE reads, TCRdb has one entry per CDR3 protein and lacks DNA. This repertoire includes some 140,000 distinct CDR3 sequences. Sequences were obtained from naive CXCR3+ CD8+ T cells from blood. Subset denoted: CD45RO-CCR7+CD27+CD95- naive CD8+ T cells expressing CXCR3 (TNR3+). These receptor sequences come from a human donor in good health. Some clones in this sample may be carry-over from other donors' samples.

The rearrangement links TRBV7-2 to TRBJ2-1. Germline CDR1 reads SGHTA; CDR2 reads FQGNSA. This CDR3 has 12 amino acids. The CDR3 is CASSLTSTEQFF.

V and J are TRBV28 and TRBJ1-5; lacking DNA, the TRBD1 call made by TCRdb goes unchecked. The CDR3 extends over 14 amino acids. Germline loops: CDR1 MDHEN, CDR2 SYDVKM. The CDR3 sequence is CASSLDRELEPQHF.

J is TRBJ2-2 and V is TRBV12-3 or TRBV12-4; without DNA, the TCRdb call of TRBD1 cannot be checked. The CDR3 spans 15 residues. The CDR3 spells CASSTWTGGTGELFF.

This chain uses TRBV6-5 with TRBJ2-7. This CDR3 is built from 13 residues. Per the germline V gene, CDR1 is MNHEY and CDR2 is SVGAGI. The CDR3: CASSYAASYEQYF.

This chain connects TRBV11-2 to TRBJ2-1; the TCRdb D gene call, TRBD1, has no DNA to confirm it. Germline lookup yields CDR1 SGHAT and CDR2 FQNNGV. The length of the CDR3 is 15 residues. The CDR3 reads CASSLVGGTFNEQFF.

The chain employs TRBV7-9 and TRBJ1-5. Germline CDR1 SEHNR, CDR2 FQNEAQ (reference sequence). This CDR3 is 14 amino acids long. The chain's CDR3 is CASSLEGNNQPQHF. The full variable domain, its missing parts supplied by reference TRBV7-9 and TRBJ1-5, is DTGVSQNPRHKITKRGQNVTFRCDPISEHNRLYWYRQTLGQGPEFLTYFQNEAQLEKSRLLSDRFSAERPKGSFSTLEIQRTEQGDSAMYLCASSLEGNNQPQHFGDGTRLSIL.

The chain carries TRBV28 and TRBJ2-3; TCRdb picks TRBD1, but there is no DNA to check that call. The length of the CDR3 is 15 residues. Germline CDR1 reads MDHEN; CDR2 reads SYDVKM. CDR3 amino acids: CASSPLREETDTQYF.

The V and J genes are TRBV28 and TRBJ2-5; without DNA, the TCRdb call of TRBD1 cannot be checked. CDR1 and CDR2 (germline): MDHEN, SYDVKM. CDR3 length: 17 residues. The CDR3: CASSTFGDRGLQETQYF.

V usage is TRBV7-8 and J usage is TRBJ2-1; TCRdb picks TRBD1, but there is no DNA to check that call. The length of the CDR3 is 15 residues. Germline loops: CDR1 SGHVS, CDR2 FQNEAQ. The CDR3 here is CASSLVQGEHNEQFF.

V is TRBV4-1 and J is TRBJ2-7. This CDR3 is built from 14 residues. In germline, CDR1 is MGHRA, CDR2 YSYEKL. The CDR3 reads CASSTQATSSEQYF.

The chain recombines TRBV6-2 or TRBV6-3 with TRBJ2-1; TCRdb's D call of TRBD1 is untestable without DNA. The CDR3 contains 15 residues. The germline CDR1 and CDR2 sequences are MNHEY and SVGEGT. CDR3 protein: CVSSKRGSPYNEQFF.

CDR3 region: CASSREVGTSGVGEDNEQFF. V gene TRBV4-2 combines with J gene TRBJ2-1; the TCRdb D gene call, TRBD2, has no DNA to confirm it. The CDR3 is 20 amino acids. CDR1 and CDR2 (germline): LGHNA, YNFKEQ.

The rearrangement uses TRBV3-1 and TRBJ2-5; TCRdb returns TRBD2, unconfirmable since there is no DNA. Germline CDR1 reads LGHDT; CDR2 reads YNNKEL (reference sequence). There are 15 residues in the CDR3. The CDR3: CASSPQGGGQETQYF.

The chain couples TRBV12-3 or TRBV12-4 to TRBJ1-5; without DNA, the TCRdb call of TRBD1 cannot be checked. This CDR3 is built from 17 residues. The CDR3 loop reads CASSFLPGVRSNQPQHF.

The V call is TRBV15, the J call TRBJ1-5. Germline CDR1 is LNHNV and CDR2 is YYDKDF (reference sequence). This CDR3 has 15 amino acids. This chain's CDR3 is CATSSNGDSNQPQHF. Complete variable domain (other parts from reference TRBV15 and TRBJ1-5): DAMVIQNPRYQVTQFGKPVTLSCSQTLNHNVMYWYQQKSSQAPKLLFHYYDKDFNNEADTPDNFQSRRPNTSFCFLDIRSPGLGDTAMYLCATSSNGDSNQPQHFGDGTRLSIL.

J is TRBJ2-3 and V is TRBV5-5; there is no DNA to check the TCRdb D call of TRBD1. Per the germline V gene, CDR1 is SGHKS and CDR2 is YYEKEE (reference sequence). The CDR3 consists of 15 residues. The CDR3: CASSLGTTDTDTQYF.

The genes are TRBV29-1 and TRBJ2-1; TCRdb gives TRBD2 as the D gene, but with no DNA this cannot be confirmed. This CDR3 is built from 17 residues. Germline loops: CDR1 SQVTM, CDR2 ANQGSEA. CDR3 in amino acids: CSVHGTSGSSSYNEQFF.

The V gene is TRBV29-1, the J gene TRBJ1-1. The CDR3 has 13 amino acids. The V gene's germline CDR1 is SQVTM and CDR2 ANQGSEA. CDR3 residues: CSVRGGMNTEAFF.

The CDR3 spells CASSQDIRETQYF. V is TRBV4-3 and J is TRBJ2-5. Germline assignment: CDR1 LGHNA and CDR2 YSLEER. This CDR3 has 13 residues.